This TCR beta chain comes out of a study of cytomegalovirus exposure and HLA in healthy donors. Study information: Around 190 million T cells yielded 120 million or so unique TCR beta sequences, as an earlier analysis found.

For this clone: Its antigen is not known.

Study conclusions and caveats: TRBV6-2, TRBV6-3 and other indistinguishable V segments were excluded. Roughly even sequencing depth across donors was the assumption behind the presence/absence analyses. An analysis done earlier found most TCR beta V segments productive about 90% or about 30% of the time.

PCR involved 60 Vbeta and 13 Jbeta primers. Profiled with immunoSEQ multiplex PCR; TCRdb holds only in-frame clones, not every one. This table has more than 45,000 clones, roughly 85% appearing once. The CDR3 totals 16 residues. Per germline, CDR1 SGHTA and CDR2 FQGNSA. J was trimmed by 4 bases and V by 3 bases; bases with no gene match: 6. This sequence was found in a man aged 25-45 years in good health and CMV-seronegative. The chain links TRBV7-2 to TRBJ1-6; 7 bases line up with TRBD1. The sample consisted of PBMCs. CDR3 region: CASSLGTASYNSPLHF. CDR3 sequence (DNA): TGTGCCAGCAGCTTGGGGACAGCGTCTTATAATTCACCCCTCCACTTT.